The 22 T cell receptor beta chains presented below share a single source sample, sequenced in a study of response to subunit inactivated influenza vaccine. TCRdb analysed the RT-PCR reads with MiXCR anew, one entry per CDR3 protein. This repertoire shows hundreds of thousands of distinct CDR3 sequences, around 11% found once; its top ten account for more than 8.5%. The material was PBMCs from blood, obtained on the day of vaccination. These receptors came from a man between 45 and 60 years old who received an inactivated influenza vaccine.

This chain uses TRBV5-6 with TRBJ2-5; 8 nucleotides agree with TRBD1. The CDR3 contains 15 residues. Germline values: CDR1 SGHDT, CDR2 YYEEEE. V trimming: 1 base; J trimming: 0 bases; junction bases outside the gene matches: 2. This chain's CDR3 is CASSLLGQDQETQYF. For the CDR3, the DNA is TGTGCCAGCAGCTTGCTGGGACAGGACCAAGAGACCCAGTACTTC. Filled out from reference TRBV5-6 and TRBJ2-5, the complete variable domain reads DAGVTQSPTHLIKTRGQQVTLRCSPKSGHDTVSWYQQALGQGPQFIFQYYEEEERQRGNFPDRFSGHQFPNYSSELNVNALLLGDSALYLCASSLLGQDQETQYFGPGTRLLVL.

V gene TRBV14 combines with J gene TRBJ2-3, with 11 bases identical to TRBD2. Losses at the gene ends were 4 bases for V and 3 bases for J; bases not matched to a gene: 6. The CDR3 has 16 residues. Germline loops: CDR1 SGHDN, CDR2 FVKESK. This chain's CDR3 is CASSPIAGGRTDTQYF. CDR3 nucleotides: TGTGCCAGCAGCCCCATAGCGGGGGGGCGGACAGATACGCAGTATTTT.

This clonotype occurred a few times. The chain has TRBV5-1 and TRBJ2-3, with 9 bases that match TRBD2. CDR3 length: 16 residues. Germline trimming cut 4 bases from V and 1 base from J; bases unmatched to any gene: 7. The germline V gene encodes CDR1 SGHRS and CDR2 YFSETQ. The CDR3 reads CASSQIAGARTDTQYF. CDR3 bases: TGCGCCAGCAGCCAAATAGCGGGGGCCCGCACAGATACGCAGTATTTT. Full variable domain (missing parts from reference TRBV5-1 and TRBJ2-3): KAGVTQTPRYLIKTRGQQVTLSCSPISGHRSVSWYQQTPGQGLQFLFEYFSETQRNKGNFPGRFSGRQFSNSRSEMNVSTLELGDSALYLCASSQIAGARTDTQYFGPGTRLTVL.

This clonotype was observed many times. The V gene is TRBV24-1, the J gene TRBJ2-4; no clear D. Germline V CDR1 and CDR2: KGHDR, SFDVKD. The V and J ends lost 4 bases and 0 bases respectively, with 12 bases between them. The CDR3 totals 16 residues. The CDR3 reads CATSEPPFLAKNIQYF. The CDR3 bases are TGTGCCACCAGTGAGCCACCCTTTCTAGCCAAAAACATTCAGTACTTC.

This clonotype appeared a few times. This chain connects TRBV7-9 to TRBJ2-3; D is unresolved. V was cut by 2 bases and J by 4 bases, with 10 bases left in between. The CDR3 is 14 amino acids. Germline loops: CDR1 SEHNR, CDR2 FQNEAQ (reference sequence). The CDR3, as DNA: TGTGCCAGCAGCTTATCTGGGGTCCCAGATACGCAGTATTTT. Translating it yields CASSLSGVPDTQYF.

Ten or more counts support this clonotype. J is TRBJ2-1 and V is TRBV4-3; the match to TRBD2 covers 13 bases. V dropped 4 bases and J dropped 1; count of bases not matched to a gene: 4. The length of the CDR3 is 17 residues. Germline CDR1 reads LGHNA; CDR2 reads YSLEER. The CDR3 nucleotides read TGCGCCAGCAGCCCGCGACTAGCGGGGGGTTCCTACAATGAGCAGTTCTTC. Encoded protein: CASSPRLAGGSYNEQFF.

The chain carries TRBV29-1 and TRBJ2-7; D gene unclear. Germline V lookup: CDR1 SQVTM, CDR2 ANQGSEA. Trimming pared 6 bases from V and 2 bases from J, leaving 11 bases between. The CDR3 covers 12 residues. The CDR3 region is CSVAGLTYEQYF. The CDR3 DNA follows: TGCAGCGTCGCCGGGCTAACCTACGAGCAGTACTTC.

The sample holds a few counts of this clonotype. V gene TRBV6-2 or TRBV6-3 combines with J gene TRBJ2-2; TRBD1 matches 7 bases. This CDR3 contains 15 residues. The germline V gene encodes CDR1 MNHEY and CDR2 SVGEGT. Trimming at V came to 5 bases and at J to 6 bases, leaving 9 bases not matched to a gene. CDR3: CASSRQGPFAGELFF. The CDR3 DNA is TGTGCCAGCAGTCGACAGGGTCCCTTTGCCGGGGAGCTGTTTTTT.

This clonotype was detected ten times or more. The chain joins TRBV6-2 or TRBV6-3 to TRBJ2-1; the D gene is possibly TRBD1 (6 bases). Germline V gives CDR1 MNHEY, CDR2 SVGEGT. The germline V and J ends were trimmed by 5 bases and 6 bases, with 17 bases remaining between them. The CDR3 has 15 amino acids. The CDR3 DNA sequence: TGTGCCAGCAGTCGCAGGGGATGGGTGCGCAATGAGCAGTTCTTC. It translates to CASSRRGWVRNEQFF.

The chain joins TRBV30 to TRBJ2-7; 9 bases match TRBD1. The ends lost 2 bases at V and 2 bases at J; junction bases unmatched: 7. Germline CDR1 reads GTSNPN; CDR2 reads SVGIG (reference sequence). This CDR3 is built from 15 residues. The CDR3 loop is CAWSNPGTGTYEQYF. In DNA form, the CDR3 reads TGTGCCTGGAGTAATCCCGGGACAGGGACCTACGAGCAGTACTTC.

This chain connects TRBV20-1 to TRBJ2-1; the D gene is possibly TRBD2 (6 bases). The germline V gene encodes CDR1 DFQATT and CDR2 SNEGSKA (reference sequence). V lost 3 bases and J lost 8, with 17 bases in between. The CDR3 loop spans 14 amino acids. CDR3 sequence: CSASKSMPGDEQFF. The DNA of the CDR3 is TGCAGTGCTAGTAAGTCTATGCCGGGGGATGAGCAGTTCTTC.

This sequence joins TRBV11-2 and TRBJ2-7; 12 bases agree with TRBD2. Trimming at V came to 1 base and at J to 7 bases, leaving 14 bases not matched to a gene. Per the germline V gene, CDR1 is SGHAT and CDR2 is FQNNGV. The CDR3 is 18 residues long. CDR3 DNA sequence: TGTGCCAGCAGCTTAGGAGATCGCGTACTAGCGGGAGGTGGTGAGCAGTACTTC. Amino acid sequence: CASSLGDRVLAGGGEQYF.

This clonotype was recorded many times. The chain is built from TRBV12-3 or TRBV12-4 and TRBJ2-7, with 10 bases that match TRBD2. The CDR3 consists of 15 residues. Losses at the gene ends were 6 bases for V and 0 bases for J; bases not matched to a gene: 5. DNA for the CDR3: TGTGCCAGCAGCCGGACTAGCGGACACTCCTACGAGCAGTACTTC. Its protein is CASSRTSGHSYEQYF.

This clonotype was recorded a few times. This CDR3 reads CASSQAGLSTMEQFF. In DNA, the CDR3 is TGCGCCAGCAGCCAAGCCGGACTTTCTACAATGGAGCAGTTCTTC. This chain joins TRBV4-1 and TRBJ2-1; perhaps TRBD2 as D (5 bases). The V end lost 1 base, the J end lost 10 bases, and 17 bases lay between the germline ends. This CDR3 spans 15 amino acids. Germline values: CDR1 MGHRA, CDR2 YSYEKL.

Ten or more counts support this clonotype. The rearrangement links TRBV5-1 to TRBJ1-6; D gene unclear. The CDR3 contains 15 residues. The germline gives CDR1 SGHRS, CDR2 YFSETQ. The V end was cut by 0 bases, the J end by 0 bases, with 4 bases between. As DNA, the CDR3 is TGCGCCAGCAGCTTGGAGGGCTCCTATAATTCACCCCTCCACTTT. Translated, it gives CASSLEGSYNSPLHF.

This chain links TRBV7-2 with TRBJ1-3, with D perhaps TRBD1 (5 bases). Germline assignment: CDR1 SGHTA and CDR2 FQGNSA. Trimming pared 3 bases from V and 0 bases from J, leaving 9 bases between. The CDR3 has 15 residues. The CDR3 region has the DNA TGTGCCAGCAGCTTGCGGGGGGTCTCTGGAAACACCATATATTTT. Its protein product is CASSLRGVSGNTIYF.

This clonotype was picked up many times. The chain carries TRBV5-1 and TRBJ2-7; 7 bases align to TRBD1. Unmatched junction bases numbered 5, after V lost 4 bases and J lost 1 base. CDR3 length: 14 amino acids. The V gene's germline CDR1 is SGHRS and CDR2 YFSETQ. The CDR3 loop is CASSPGTASYEQYF. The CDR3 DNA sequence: TGCGCCAGCAGCCCCGGGACAGCGTCCTACGAGCAGTACTTC.

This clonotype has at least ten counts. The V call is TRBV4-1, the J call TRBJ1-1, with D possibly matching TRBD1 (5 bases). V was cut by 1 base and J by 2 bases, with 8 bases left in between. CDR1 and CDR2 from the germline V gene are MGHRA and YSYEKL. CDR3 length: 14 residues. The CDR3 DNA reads TGCGCCAGCAGCCAAGGGACATTCAACACTGAAGCTTTCTTT. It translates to CASSQGTFNTEAFF.

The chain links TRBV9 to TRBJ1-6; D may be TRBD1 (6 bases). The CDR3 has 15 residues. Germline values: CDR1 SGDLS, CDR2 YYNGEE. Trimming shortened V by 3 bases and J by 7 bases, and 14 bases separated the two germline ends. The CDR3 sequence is CASSAYRDTNSPLHF. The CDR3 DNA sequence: TGTGCCAGCAGCGCCTACCGGGACACGAATTCACCCCTCCACTTT.

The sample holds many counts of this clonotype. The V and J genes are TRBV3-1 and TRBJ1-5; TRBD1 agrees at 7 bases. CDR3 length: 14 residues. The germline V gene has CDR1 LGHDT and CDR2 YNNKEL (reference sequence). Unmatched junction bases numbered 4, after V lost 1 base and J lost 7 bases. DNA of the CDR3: TGTGCCAGCAGCCAAGCAGGGGGGGGCCAGCCCCAGCATTTT. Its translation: CASSQAGGGQPQHF.

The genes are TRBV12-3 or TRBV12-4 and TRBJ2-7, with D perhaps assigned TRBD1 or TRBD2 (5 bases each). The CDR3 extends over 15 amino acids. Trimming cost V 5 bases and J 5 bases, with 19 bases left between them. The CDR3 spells CASSQRRGGVNEQYF. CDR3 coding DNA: TGTGCCAGCAGTCAACGCCGTGGGGGTGTCAACGAGCAGTACTTC.

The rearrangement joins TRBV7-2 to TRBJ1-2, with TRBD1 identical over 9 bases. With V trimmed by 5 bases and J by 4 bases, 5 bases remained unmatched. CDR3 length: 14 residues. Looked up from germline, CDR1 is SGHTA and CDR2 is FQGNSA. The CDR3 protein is CASSAGQGLYGYTF. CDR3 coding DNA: TGTGCCAGCAGCGCCGGACAGGGGCTCTATGGCTACACCTTC.